This TCR beta chain was observed in a study of CD8+CD57+ T cells in acquired aplastic anemia. Study details: Across the sorted CD4+ and CD8+ cells, DNA amounts averaged about 3 ug. General study findings and limits: Patients shared 25 to 35 CD8+ CDR3 sequences with controls. Patients versus controls showed no significant CD8+ Simpson's diversity difference.

This clonotype has a count of ten or more. The antigen is undetermined. Trimming at V came to 6 bases and at J to 4 bases, leaving 5 bases not matched to a gene. Germline values: CDR1 MNHNY, CDR2 SVGAGI (reference sequence). CDR3 length: 14 amino acids. Genomic DNA constituted the template upon which TCR beta VDJ and CDR3 profiling was performed. Each CDR3 protein gets one entry after TCRdb re-called the reads with MiXCR. Here the sample spans 250,000 to 350,000 distinct CDR3 sequences, 55% to 60% being singletons. This chain uses TRBV6-6 with TRBJ1-5, with 8 bases aligning to TRBD1. This clonotype was obtained from a human donor with severe aplastic anemia or a healthy control (not recorded which). The sequenced material came from sorted CD4+, CD8+, or CD8+CD57+ T cells (not recorded which) from PBMCs. The CDR3 coding sequence is TGTGCCAGCAGAACAGGGGGGGAGAATCAGCCCCAGCATTTT. This codes for CASRTGGENQPQHF.